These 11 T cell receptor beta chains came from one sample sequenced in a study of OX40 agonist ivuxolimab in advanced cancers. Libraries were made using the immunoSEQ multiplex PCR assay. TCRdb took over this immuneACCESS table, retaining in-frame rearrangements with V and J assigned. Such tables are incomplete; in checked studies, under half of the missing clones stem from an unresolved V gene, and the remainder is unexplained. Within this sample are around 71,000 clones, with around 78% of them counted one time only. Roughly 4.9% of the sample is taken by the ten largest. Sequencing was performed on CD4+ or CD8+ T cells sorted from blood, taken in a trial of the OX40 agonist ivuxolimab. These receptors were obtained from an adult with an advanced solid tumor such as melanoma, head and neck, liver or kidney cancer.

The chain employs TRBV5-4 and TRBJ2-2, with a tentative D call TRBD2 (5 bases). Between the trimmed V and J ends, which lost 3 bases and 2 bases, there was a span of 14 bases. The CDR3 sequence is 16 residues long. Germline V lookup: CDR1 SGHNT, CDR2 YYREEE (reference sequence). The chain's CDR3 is CASSSGGNGNTGELFF. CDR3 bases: TGTGCCAGCAGCTCCGGAGGTAATGGTAACACCGGGGAGCTGTTTTTT.

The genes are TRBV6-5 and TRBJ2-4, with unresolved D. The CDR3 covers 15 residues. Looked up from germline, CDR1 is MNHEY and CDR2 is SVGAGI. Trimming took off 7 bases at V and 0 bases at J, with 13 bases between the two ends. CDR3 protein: CASTDTNLAKNIQYF. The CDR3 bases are TGTGCCAGCACTGATACAAATCTAGCCAAAAACATTCAGTACTTC.

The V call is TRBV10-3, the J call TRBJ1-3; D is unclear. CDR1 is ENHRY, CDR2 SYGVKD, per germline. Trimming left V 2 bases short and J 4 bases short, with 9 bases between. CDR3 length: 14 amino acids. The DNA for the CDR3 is TGTGCCATCAGTGAGCAGATTTCCGGAAACACCATATATTTT. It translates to CAISEQISGNTIYF.

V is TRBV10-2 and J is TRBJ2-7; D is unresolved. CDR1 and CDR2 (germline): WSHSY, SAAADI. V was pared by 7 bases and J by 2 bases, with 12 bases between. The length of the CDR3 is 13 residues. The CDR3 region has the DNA TGCGCCAGCATGAACGGCCTCGCCTACGAGCAGTACTTC. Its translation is CASMNGLAYEQYF.

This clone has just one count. The CDR3 coding sequence is TGCGCCAGCAGCTCCCTGACAGGGACGCACGAGCAGTACTTC. Protein product: CASSSLTGTHEQYF. The V gene is TRBV5-1, the J gene TRBJ2-7, with 7 nucleotides matching TRBD1. CDR1 is SGHRS, CDR2 YFSETQ, per germline. The J segment lost 5 bases and the V segment lost 3 bases, leaving 8 bases of the junction unmatched. This CDR3 comprises 14 residues.

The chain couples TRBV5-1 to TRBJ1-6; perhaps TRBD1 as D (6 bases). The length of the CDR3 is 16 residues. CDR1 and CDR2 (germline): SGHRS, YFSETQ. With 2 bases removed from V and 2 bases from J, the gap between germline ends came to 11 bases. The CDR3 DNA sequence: TGCGCCAGCAGCTTCTCCGGGGGCACCTATAATTCACCCCTCCACTTT. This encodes CASSFSGGTYNSPLHF.

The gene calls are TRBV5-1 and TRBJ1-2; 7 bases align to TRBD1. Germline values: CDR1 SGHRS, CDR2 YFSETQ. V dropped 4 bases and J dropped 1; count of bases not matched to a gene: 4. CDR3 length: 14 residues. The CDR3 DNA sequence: TGCGCCAGCAGCCTGGGACAGATTAACTATGGCTACACCTTC. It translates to CASSLGQINYGYTF.

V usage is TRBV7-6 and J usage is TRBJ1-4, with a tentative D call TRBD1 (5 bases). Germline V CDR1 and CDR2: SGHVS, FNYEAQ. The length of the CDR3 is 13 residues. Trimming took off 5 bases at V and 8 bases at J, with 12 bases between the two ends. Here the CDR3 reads CASSPTNREKLFF. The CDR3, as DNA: TGTGCCAGCAGCCCGACGAACAGGGAAAAACTGTTTTTT.

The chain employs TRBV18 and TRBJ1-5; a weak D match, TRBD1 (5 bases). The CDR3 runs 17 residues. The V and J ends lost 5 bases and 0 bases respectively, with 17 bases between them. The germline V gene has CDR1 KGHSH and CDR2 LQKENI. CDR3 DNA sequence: TGTGCCAGCTCAACGGAACCTACAGGATATAGCAATCAGCCCCAGCATTTT. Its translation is CASSTEPTGYSNQPQHF.

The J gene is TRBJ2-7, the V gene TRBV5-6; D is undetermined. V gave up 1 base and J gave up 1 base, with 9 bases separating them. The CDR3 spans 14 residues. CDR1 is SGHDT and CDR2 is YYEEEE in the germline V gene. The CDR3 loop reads CASSLSPASYEQYF. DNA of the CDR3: TGTGCCAGCAGCTTGAGCCCGGCTTCCTACGAGCAGTACTTC.

The CDR3 loop is CASSTDRGNGEKLFF. In DNA, the CDR3 is TGTGCCAGCAGCACTGACAGGGGGAACGGTGAAAAACTGTTTTTT. The chain links TRBV7-7 to TRBJ1-4, with TRBD1 matching 9 bases. V trimming: 5 bases; J trimming: 7 bases; junction bases outside the gene matches: 8. Germline loops: CDR1 SSHAT, CDR2 FNYEAQ (reference sequence). This CDR3 spans 15 amino acids.